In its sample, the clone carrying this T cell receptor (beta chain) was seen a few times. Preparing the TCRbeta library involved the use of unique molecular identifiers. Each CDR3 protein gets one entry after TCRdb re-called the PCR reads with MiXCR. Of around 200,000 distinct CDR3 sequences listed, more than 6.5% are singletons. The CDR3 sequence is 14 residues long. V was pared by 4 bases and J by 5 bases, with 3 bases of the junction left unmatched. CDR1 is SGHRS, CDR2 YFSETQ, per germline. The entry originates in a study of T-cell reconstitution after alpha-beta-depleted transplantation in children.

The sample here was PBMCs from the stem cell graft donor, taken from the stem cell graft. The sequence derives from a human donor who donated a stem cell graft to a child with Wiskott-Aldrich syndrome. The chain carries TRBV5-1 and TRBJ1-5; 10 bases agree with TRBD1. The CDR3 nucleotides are TGCGCCAGCAGCCGGACAGGGGGTGATCAGCCCCAGCATTTT. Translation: CASSRTGGDQPQHF.